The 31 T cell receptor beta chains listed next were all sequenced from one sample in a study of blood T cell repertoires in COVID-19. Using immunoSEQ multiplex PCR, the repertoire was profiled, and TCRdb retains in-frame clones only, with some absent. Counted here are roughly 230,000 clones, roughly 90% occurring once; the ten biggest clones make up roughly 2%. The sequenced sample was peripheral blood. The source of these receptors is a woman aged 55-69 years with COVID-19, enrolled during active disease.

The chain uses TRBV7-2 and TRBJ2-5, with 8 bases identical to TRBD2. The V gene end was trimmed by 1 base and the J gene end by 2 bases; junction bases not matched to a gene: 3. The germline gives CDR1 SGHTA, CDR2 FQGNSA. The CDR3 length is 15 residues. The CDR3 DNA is TGTGCCAGCAGCTTAGGGCGGGGGGCTCAAGAGACCCAGTACTTC. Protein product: CASSLGRGAQETQYF.

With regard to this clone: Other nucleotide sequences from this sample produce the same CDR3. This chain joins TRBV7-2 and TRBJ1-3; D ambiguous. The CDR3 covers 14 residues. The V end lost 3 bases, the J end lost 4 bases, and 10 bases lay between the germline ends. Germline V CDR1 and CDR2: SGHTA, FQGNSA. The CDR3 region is CASSLGSSGNTIYF. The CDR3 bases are TGTGCCAGCAGCTTGGGGAGCTCAGGAAACACCATATATTTT.

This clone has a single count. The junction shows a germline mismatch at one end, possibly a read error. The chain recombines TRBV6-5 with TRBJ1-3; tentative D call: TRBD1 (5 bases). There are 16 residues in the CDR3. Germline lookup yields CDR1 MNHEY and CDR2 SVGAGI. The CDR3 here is CATSYRGLASGNTIYF. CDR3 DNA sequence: TGTGCCACCAGTTATCGGGGGTTAGCCTCTGGAAACACCATATATTTT.

Here the CDR3 DNA reads TGCGCCAGCAGTGAGATGGGGGGAAATCAGCCCCAGCATTTT. This codes for CASSEMGGNQPQHF. This chain joins TRBV10-2 and TRBJ1-5; TRBD1 might be the D (5 bases). This CDR3 comprises 14 residues. Germline values: CDR1 WSHSY, CDR2 SAAADI. Between the trimmed V and J ends, which lost 2 bases and 4 bases, there was a span of 9 bases.

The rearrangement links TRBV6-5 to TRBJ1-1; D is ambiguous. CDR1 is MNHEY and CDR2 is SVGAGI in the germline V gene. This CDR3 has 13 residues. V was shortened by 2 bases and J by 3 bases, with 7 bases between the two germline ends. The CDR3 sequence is CASSYTRDTEAFF. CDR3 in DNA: TGTGCCAGCAGTTACACGAGGGACACTGAAGCTTTCTTT.

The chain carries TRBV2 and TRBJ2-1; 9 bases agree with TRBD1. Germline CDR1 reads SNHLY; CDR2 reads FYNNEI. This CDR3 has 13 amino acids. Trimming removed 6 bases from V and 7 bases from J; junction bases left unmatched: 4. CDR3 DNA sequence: TGTGCCAGCAGACGGGACAGGGAAAATGAGCAGTTCTTC. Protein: CASRRDRENEQFF.

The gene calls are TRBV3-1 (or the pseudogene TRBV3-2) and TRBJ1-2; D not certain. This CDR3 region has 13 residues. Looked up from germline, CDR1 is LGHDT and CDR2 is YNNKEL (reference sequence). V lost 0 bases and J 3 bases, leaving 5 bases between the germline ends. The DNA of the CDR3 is TGTGCCAGCAGCCAAGACAGTTACTATGGCTACACCTTC. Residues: CASSQDSYYGYTF.

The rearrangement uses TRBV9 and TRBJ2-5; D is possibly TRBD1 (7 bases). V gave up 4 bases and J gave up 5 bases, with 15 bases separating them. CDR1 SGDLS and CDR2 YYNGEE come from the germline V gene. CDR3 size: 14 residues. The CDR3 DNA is TGTGCCAGCAGCCTTAGGGACAGCGGGGAGACCCAGTACTTC. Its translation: CASSLRDSGETQYF.

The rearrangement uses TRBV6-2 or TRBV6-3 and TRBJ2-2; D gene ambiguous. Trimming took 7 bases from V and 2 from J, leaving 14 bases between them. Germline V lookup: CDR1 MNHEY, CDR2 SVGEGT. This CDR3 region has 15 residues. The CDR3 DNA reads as TGTGCCAGCACCCCCCACGGGTTTAACACCGGGGAGCTGTTTTTT. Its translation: CASTPHGFNTGELFF.

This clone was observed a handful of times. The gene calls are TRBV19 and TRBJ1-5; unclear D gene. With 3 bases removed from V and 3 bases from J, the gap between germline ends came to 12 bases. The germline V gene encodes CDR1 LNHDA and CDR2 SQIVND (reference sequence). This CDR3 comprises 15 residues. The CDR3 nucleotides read TGTGCCAGTAGTATTCACCCAGCGAACAATCAGCCCCAGCATTTT. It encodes CASSIHPANNQPQHF.

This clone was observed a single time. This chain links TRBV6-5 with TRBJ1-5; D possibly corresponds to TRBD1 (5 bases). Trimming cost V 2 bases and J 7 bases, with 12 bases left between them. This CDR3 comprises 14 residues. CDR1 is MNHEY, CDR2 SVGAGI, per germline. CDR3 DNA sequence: TGTGCCAGCAGTTACGCAGGGTATCGCCAGCCCCAGCATTTT. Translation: CASSYAGYRQPQHF.

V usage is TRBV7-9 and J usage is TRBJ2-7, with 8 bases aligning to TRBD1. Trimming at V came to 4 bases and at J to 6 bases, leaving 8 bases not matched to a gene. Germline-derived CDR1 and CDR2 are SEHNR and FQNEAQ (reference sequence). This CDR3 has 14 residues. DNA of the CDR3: TGTGCCAGCAGCTCCGGACAGGGTACCTCCGAGCAGTACTTC. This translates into CASSSGQGTSEQYF.

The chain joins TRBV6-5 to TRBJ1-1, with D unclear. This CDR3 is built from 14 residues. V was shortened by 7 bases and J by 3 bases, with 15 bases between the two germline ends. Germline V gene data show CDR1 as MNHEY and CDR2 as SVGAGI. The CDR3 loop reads CASKHSLRDTEAFF. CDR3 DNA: TGTGCCAGCAAACATAGTCTGAGGGACACTGAAGCTTTCTTT.

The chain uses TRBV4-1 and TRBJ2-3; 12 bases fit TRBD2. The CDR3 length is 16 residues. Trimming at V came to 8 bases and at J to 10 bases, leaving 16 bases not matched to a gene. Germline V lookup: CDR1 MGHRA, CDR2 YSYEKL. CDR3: CASALWTSGVERAQYF. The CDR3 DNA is TGCGCCAGCGCCCTCTGGACTAGCGGGGTGGAGCGTGCGCAGTATTTT.

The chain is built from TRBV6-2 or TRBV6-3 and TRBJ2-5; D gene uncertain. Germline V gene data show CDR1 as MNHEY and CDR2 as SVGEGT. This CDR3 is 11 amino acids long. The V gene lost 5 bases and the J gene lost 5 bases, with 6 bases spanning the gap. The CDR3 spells CASSTSETQYF. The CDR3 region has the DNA TGTGCCAGCAGTACAAGTGAGACCCAGTACTTC.

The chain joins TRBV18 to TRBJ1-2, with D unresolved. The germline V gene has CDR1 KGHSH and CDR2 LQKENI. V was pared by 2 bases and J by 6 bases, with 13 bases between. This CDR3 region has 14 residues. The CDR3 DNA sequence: TGTGCCAGCTCACCATTATCACCGAACAATGGCTACACCTTC. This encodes CASSPLSPNNGYTF.

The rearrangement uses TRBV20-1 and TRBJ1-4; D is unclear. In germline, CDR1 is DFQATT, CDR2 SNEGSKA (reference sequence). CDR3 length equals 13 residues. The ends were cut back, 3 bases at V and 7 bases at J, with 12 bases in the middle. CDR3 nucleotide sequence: TGCAGTGCTAGTCGAGGGTTCGGTGAAAAACTGTTTTTT. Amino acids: CSASRGFGEKLFF.

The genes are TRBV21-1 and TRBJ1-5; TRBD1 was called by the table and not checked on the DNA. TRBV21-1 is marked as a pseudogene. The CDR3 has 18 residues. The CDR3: CASSKGRGKEGAAQPQHF. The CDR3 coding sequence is TGTGCCAGCAGCAAGGGACGGGGGAAGGAGGGGGCCGCTCAGCCCCAGCATTTT.

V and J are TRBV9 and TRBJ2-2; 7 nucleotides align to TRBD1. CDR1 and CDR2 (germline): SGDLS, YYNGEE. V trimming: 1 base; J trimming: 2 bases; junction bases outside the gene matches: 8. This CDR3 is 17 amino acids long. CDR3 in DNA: TGTGCCAGCAGCGTACCCAGGACAGGAGAAAACACCGGGGAGCTGTTTTTT. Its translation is CASSVPRTGENTGELFF.

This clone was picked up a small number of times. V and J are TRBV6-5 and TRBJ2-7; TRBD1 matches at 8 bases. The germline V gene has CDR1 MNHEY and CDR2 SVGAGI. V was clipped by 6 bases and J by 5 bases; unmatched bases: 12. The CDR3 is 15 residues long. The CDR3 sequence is CASRKNRGIGHEQYF. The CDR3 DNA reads TGTGCCAGCAGAAAGAACAGGGGGATCGGCCACGAGCAGTACTTC.

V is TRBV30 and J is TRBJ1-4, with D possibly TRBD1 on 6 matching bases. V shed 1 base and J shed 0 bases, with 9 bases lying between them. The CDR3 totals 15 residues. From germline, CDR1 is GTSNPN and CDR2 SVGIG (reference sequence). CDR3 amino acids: CAWSGGPATNEKLFF. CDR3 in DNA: TGTGCCTGGAGTGGGGGGCCTGCAACTAATGAAAAACTGTTTTTT.

This CDR3 reads CASRTIPDRDQYF. The CDR3 bases are TGTGCCAGCAGGACAATCCCGGACAGGGACCAGTACTTC. This chain links TRBV6-5 with TRBJ2-7, with 8 bases fitting TRBD1. J gave up 10 bases and V 6 bases, and 11 bases lay outside the gene matches. Germline lookup yields CDR1 MNHEY and CDR2 SVGAGI. The CDR3 extends over 13 amino acids.

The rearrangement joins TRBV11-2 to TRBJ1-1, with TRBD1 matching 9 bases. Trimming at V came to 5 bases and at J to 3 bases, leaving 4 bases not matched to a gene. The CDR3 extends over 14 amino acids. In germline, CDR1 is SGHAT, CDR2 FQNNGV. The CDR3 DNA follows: TGTGCCAGCAGCGCTACAGGGGGCCACACTGAAGCTTTCTTT. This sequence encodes CASSATGGHTEAFF.

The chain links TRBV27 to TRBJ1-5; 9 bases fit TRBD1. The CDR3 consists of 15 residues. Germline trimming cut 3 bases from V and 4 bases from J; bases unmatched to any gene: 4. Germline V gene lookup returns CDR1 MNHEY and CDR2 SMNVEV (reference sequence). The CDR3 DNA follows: TGTGCCAGCAGTTTGGGGACAGGGAGGAATCAGCCCCAGCATTTT. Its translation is CASSLGTGRNQPQHF.

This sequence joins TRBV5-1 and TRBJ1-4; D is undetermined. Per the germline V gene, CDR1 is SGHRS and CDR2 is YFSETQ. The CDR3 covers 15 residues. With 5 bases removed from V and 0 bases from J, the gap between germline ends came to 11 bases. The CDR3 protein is CASSLDRSTNEKLFF. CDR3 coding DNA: TGCGCCAGCAGTCTAGACCGCTCAACTAATGAAAAACTGTTTTTT. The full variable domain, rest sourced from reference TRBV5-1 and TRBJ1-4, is KAGVTQTPRYLIKTRGQQVTLSCSPISGHRSVSWYQQTPGQGLQFLFEYFSETQRNKGNFPGRFSGRQFSNSRSEMNVSTLELGDSALYLCASSLDRSTNEKLFFGSGTQLSVL.

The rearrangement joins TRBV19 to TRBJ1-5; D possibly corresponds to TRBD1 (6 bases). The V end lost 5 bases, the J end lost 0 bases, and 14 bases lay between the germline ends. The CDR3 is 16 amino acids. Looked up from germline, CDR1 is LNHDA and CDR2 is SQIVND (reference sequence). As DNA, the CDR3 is TGTGCCAGTAGTCTATCGGGACACACTAGCAATCAGCCCCAGCATTTT. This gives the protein CASSLSGHTSNQPQHF.

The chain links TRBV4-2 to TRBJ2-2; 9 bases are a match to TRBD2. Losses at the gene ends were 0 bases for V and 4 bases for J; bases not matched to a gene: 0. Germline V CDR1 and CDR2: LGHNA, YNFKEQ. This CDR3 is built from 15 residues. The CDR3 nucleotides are TGTGCCAGCAGCCAAGAGCGGGGGGGCACCGGGGAGCTGTTTTTT. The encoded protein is CASSQERGGTGELFF.

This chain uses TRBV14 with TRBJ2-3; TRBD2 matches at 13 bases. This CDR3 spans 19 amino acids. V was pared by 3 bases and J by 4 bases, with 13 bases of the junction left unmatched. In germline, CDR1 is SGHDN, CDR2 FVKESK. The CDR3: CASSQIPGTSGVAPDTQYF. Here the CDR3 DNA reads TGTGCCAGCAGCCAGATTCCCGGGACTAGCGGGGTGGCACCAGATACGCAGTATTTT.

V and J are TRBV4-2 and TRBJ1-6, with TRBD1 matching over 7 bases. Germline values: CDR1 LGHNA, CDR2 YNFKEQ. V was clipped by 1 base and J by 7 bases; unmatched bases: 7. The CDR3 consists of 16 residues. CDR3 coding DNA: TGTGCCAGCAGCCAAGTGACAGGGCAAGGAAATTCACCCCTCCACTTT. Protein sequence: CASSQVTGQGNSPLHF.

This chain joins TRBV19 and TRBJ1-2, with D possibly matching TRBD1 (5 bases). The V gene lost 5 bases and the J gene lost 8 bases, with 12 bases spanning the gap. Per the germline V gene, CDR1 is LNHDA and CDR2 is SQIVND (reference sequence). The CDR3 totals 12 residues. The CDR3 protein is CASSLLGGGYTF. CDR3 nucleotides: TGTGCCAGTAGTCTACTCGGGGGGGGCTACACCTTC.

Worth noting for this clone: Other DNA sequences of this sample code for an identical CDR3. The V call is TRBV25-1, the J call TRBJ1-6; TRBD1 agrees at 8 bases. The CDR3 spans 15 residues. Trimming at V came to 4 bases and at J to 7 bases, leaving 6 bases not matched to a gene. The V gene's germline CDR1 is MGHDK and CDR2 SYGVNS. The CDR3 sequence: CASSGGTGGNSPLHF. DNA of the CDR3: TGTGCCAGCAGTGGTGGGACAGGAGGGAATTCACCCCTCCACTTT.